This is a list of T cell receptor beta chains from one sample in a study of shared clonotypes between healthy human individuals. Sequenced by immunoSEQ multiplex PCR; TCRdb stores in-frame clones only, minus some. The sample records hundreds of thousands of clones, more than 95% being singletons. The sequenced sample consisted of naive CD4+ T cells sorted from blood. These receptors were collected from a woman in her 30s in good health. Both conserved end residues are trimmed from each CDR3.

TRBJ1-2	TRBV28	ASSFKTGGAEDGYT
TRBJ2-2	TRBV29-1	SGQGFTGELF
TRBJ2-1	TRBV9	ASSVVGVGYGNEQF
TRBJ1-5	TRBV2	ASSPGTGGWQPQH
TRBJ2-5	TRBV7-2	ASSPGTGVKETQY
TRBJ1-2	TRBV27	ASSSGGTGNGYT
TRBJ2-7	TRBV30	AWSASYEQY
TRBJ2-7	TRBV5-4	ASSSQGAAYEQY
TRBJ1-3	TRBV28	ASSLPGQGSGNTIY
TRBJ1-4	TRBV4-2	ASSQTTGQATNEKLF
TRBJ2-6	TRBV19	ASRGLMRGDSGANVLT
TRBJ2-7	TRBV11-2	ASSLGTGIEQY
TRBJ2-7	TRBV6-6	ASSSSGSGVQGQY
TRBJ2-5	TRBV2	ASSGDNQETQY
TRBJ2-3	TRBV14	ASSQGPMERIFSDTQY
TRBJ2-5	TRBV28	ASSSPGRALEETQY
TRBJ2-7	TRBV14	ASSQGRRTYEQY
NA	TRBV2	ASTVETGFPYEQY
TRBJ2-7	TRBV7-2	ASSLGPVYEQY
TRBJ1-4	TRBV6-1	ASSEGQARKLF
TRBJ2-1	TRBV4-1	ASSQGVLKYNEQF
TRBJ2-1	TRBV7-9	ASSGNGVTQF